A selection of T cell receptor beta chains follows, all from one sample in a study of blood T cell repertoires in COVID-19. Sequencing used immunoSEQ multiplex PCR; TCRdb keeps in-frame clones, though not all of them. The sample consists of approximately 220,000 clones, less than 90% of them appearing once. The sample comprised PBMCs or T cells enriched from blood (not recorded which). These receptors were collected from a woman aged 25 to 39 who had recovered from COVID-19. CDR3s include the opening cysteine and the closing phenylalanine or tryptophan. Each record gives: V gene, D gene, J gene, clone size, CDR3 protein, CDR3 DNA. A D gene is named only where the DNA matches it firmly. For some rows the clone size is stated as once, few or many, or as a class when expanded; others skip it.

v_gene: TRBV7-3
d_gene: TRBD2
j_gene: TRBJ2-1
abundance: .
CDR3aa: CASSPLAGAYNEQFF
CDR3nt: TGTGCCAGCAGCCCCCTAGCGGGGGCTTACAATGAGCAGTTCTTC

v_gene: TRBV25-1
d_gene: .
j_gene: TRBJ1-2
abundance: .
CDR3aa: CASSGSNYGYTF
CDR3nt: TGTGCCAGCAGTGGTTCAAATTATGGCTACACCTTC

v_gene: TRBV28
d_gene: TRBD1
j_gene: TRBJ1-5
abundance: .
CDR3aa: CASSRTTGGFQPQHF
CDR3nt: TGTGCCAGCAGTCGTACCACAGGGGGCTTCCAGCCCCAGCATTTT

v_gene: TRBV11-3
d_gene: .
j_gene: TRBJ1-1
abundance: .
CDR3aa: CASGRRNTEAFF
CDR3nt: TGTGCCAGCGGAAGGAGGAACACTGAAGCTTTCTTT

v_gene: TRBV19
d_gene: TRBD2
j_gene: TRBJ2-1
abundance: .
CDR3aa: CASSPYTSGLLNEQFF
CDR3nt: TGTGCCAGTAGTCCCTACACTAGCGGGCTCTTAAATGAGCAGTTCTTC

v_gene: TRBV18
d_gene: TRBD1
j_gene: TRBJ2-3
abundance: once
CDR3aa: CASSPRDREYTDTQYF
CDR3nt: TGTGCCAGCTCACCTCGGGACAGGGAATACACAGATACGCAGTATTTT

v_gene: TRBV7-9
d_gene: .
j_gene: TRBJ2-3
abundance: .
CDR3aa: CASSSPSYGGGTDTQYF
CDR3nt: TGTGCCAGCAGCTCCCCCTCTTACGGGGGAGGCACAGATACGCAGTATTTT

v_gene: TRBV4-3
d_gene: .
j_gene: TRBJ2-5
abundance: once
CDR3aa: CASKRGIIETQYF
CDR3nt: TGCGCCAGCAAACGGGGGATAATCGAGACCCAGTACTTC

v_gene: TRBV9
d_gene: TRBD1
j_gene: TRBJ2-3
abundance: few
CDR3aa: CASSVEGTGALGTQYF
CDR3nt: TGTGCCAGCAGCGTAGAAGGGACAGGGGCCCTCGGTACGCAGTATTTT

v_gene: TRBV5-1
d_gene: TRBD1
j_gene: TRBJ1-2
abundance: .
CDR3aa: CASSRTGRNGYTF
CDR3nt: TGCGCCAGCAGCCGGACAGGGCGAAATGGCTACACCTTC

v_gene: TRBV28
d_gene: .
j_gene: TRBJ2-1
abundance: .
CDR3aa: CASSLVAAYNEQFF
CDR3nt: TGTGCCAGCAGTTTAGTGGCGGCTTACAATGAGCAGTTCTTC

v_gene: TRBV4-1
d_gene: .
j_gene: TRBJ2-7
abundance: .
CDR3aa: CASSQGGVGYEQYF
CDR3nt: TGCGCCAGCAGCCAAGGGGGGGTCGGCTACGAGCAGTACTTC

v_gene: TRBV11-2
d_gene: .
j_gene: TRBJ1-6
abundance: .
CDR3aa: CASSPENSPLHF
CDR3nt: TGTGCCAGCAGCCCGGAGAATTCACCCCTCCACTTT

v_gene: TRBV10-3
d_gene: TRBD2
j_gene: TRBJ2-1
abundance: .
CDR3aa: CAIREATSGGYNEQFF
CDR3nt: TGTGCCATCAGGGAAGCCACTAGCGGGGGATACAATGAGCAGTTCTTC

v_gene: TRBV4-2
d_gene: .
j_gene: TRBJ1-3
abundance: .
CDR3aa: CASSQDRGSGNTIYF
CDR3nt: TGTGCCAGCAGCCAAGACAGGGGCTCTGGAAACACCATATATTTT

v_gene: TRBV27
d_gene: .
j_gene: TRBJ1-1
abundance: .
CDR3aa: CASRLTGGIRTEAFF
CDR3nt: TGTGCCAGCAGACTAACAGGTGGGATCCGGACTGAAGCTTTCTTT

v_gene: TRBV25-1
d_gene: .
j_gene: TRBJ1-1
abundance: .
CDR3aa: CASSELDRWTEAFF
CDR3nt: TGTGCCAGCAGTGAGTTAGACAGGTGGACTGAAGCTTTCTTT

v_gene: TRBV6-5
d_gene: .
j_gene: TRBJ1-4
abundance: .
CDR3aa: CASTPRGLGEKLFF
CDR3nt: TGTGCCAGCACCCCCAGGGGTTTAGGCGAAAAACTGTTTTTT

v_gene: TRBV21-1
d_gene: .
j_gene: TRBJ1-5
abundance: .
CDR3aa: CASGQGARQGQPQHF
CDR3nt: TGTGCCAGCGGACAGGGGGCTCGCCAAGGTCAGCCCCAGCATTTT

v_gene: TRBV19
d_gene: TRBD2
j_gene: TRBJ2-1
abundance: .
CDR3aa: CASRVTGTSGNEQFF
CDR3nt: TGTGCCAGCCGTGTAACCGGGACTAGCGGCAATGAGCAGTTCTTC

v_gene: TRBV6-4
d_gene: TRBD1
j_gene: TRBJ1-6
abundance: .
CDR3aa: CASSEGQGNSPLHF
CDR3nt: TGTGCCAGCAGTGAAGGACAGGGCAATTCACCCCTCCACTTT

v_gene: TRBV7-2
d_gene: .
j_gene: TRBJ2-7
abundance: .
CDR3aa: CASSSRPGNSYEQYF
CDR3nt: TGTGCCAGCAGCTCGAGACCCGGGAACTCCTACGAGCAGTACTTC

v_gene: TRBV25-1
d_gene: TRBD1
j_gene: TRBJ1-6
abundance: .
CDR3aa: CASSDDRGGTYNSPLHF
CDR3nt: TGTGCCAGCAGTGACGACAGGGGGGGAACCTATAATTCACCCCTCCACTTT

v_gene: TRBV5-8
d_gene: .
j_gene: TRBJ1-4
abundance: .
CDR3aa: CASSFNYQAPRGERKLFF
CDR3nt: TGTGCCAGCAGCTTCAACTACCAGGCGCCCAGGGGCGAGCGAAAACTGTTTTTT

v_gene: TRBV5-1
d_gene: TRBD2
j_gene: TRBJ2-2
abundance: .
CDR3aa: CASSFRGLMNTGELFF
CDR3nt: TGCGCCAGCAGCTTTCGGGGACTAATGAACACCGGGGAGCTGTTTTTT

v_gene: TRBV7-3
d_gene: .
j_gene: TRBJ1-6
abundance: .
CDR3aa: CASSSDRQDYPLHF
CDR3nt: TGTGCCAGCAGCTCAGACCGACAGGATTACCCCCTCCACTTT

v_gene: TRBV3-1/TRBV3-2
d_gene: .
j_gene: TRBJ1-5
abundance: .
CDR3aa: CASSQGAGVRNQPQHF
CDR3nt: TGTGCCAGCAGCCAAGGGGCAGGGGTGAGGAATCAGCCCCAGCATTTT

v_gene: TRBV4-1
d_gene: .
j_gene: TRBJ2-1
abundance: .
CDR3aa: CASSQIKSSYNEQFF
CDR3nt: TGCGCCAGCAGCCAAATCAAGAGCTCCTACAATGAGCAGTTCTTC

v_gene: TRBV23-1
d_gene: .
j_gene: TRBJ1-4
abundance: .
CDR3aa: CASSTRQPSFEKLFF
CDR3nt: TGCGCCAGCAGTACCCGACAGCCCTCGTTTGAAAAACTGTTTTTT

v_gene: TRBV5-1
d_gene: TRBD2
j_gene: TRBJ2-1
abundance: .
CDR3aa: CASSTGWTSGGNEQFF
CDR3nt: TGCGCCAGCAGCACGGGGTGGACTAGCGGGGGTAATGAGCAGTTCTTC

v_gene: TRBV7-2
d_gene: TRBD1
j_gene: TRBJ2-7
abundance: .
CDR3aa: CASSLTSRDSEQYF
CDR3nt: TGTGCCAGCAGCTTAACCTCCCGGGACAGCGAGCAGTACTTC

v_gene: TRBV5-8
d_gene: .
j_gene: TRBJ1-3
abundance: .
CDR3aa: CASSLGAGSGNTIYF
CDR3nt: TGTGCCAGCAGCTTGGGGGCCGGTTCTGGAAACACCATATATTTT

v_gene: TRBV6-1
d_gene: .
j_gene: TRBJ1-4
abundance: .
CDR3aa: CASSELGVEKLFF
CDR3nt: TGTGCCAGCAGTGAACTAGGGGTTGAAAAACTGTTTTTT

v_gene: TRBV27
d_gene: .
j_gene: TRBJ1-1
abundance: .
CDR3aa: CASRGGNGKAFF
CDR3nt: TGTGCCAGCCGGGGGGGCAACGGAAAAGCTTTCTTT

v_gene: TRBV4-1
d_gene: .
j_gene: TRBJ2-6
abundance: .
CDR3aa: CASSRSASGANVLTF
CDR3nt: TGCGCCAGCAGCCGTAGCGCCTCCGGGGCCAACGTCCTGACTTTC

v_gene: TRBV7-2
d_gene: .
j_gene: TRBJ1-6
abundance: once
CDR3aa: CASSPRQPNNSPLHF
CDR3nt: TGTGCCAGCAGCCCAAGACAGCCAAATAATTCACCCCTCCACTTT

v_gene: TRBV28
d_gene: .
j_gene: TRBJ1-5
abundance: .
CDR3aa: CASRSDSYSNQPQHF
CDR3nt: TGTGCCAGCAGATCCGACAGTTATAGCAATCAGCCCCAGCATTTT

v_gene: TRBV19
d_gene: TRBD2
j_gene: TRBJ2-3
abundance: .
CDR3aa: CASSKLAGRADTQYF
CDR3nt: TGTGCCAGTTCGAAATTAGCGGGGAGGGCAGATACGCAGTATTTT

v_gene: TRBV13
d_gene: TRBD1
j_gene: TRBJ2-7
abundance: .
CDR3aa: CASSLGFGQGKEQYF
CDR3nt: TGTGCCAGCAGCTTAGGGTTCGGACAGGGTAAAGAGCAGTACTTC

v_gene: TRBV6-4
d_gene: .
j_gene: TRBJ2-1
abundance: once
CDR3aa: CASSEEGNSYNEQFF
CDR3nt: TGTGCCAGCAGTGAGGAGGGGAACTCCTACAATGAGCAGTTCTTC

v_gene: TRBV27
d_gene: .
j_gene: TRBJ1-1
abundance: .
CDR3aa: CASSPTPGVLDTEAFF
CDR3nt: TGTGCCAGCAGTCCCACCCCAGGGGTCTTGGACACTGAAGCTTTCTTT

v_gene: TRBV19
d_gene: TRBD1
j_gene: TRBJ1-2
abundance: few
CDR3aa: CASTTGTGFGYTF
CDR3nt: TGTGCCAGTACCACGGGGACAGGGTTTGGCTACACCTTC